The 4 T cell receptor beta chains in this list originate from one sample, sequenced in a study of T cell repertoires in cytomegalovirus infection. TCRdb fed the reads into MiXCR, producing one record per CDR3 protein. This table holds 100,000 to 150,000 distinct CDR3 sequences, around 25% found once. Which antigens these TCRs recognize remains unknown. Sequences were obtained from PBMCs, sequenced either directly or after in vitro stimulation (not recorded which). These receptors were collected from a human donor in good health (CMV status not recorded). Some clones in this sample may be carry-over from other donors' samples.

The table lists this clonotype with a few counts. V is TRBV12-3 or TRBV12-4 and J is TRBJ2-2; 10 nucleotides match TRBD2. CDR3 length: 16 amino acids. V was clipped by 2 bases and J by 8 bases; unmatched bases: 8. CDR3 sequence reads: CASSLRAGGPTGELFF. The CDR3 DNA reads as TGTGCCAGCAGTTTAAGAGCGGGAGGGCCAACTGGGGAGCTGTTTTTT.

This clonotype was counted at least ten times. The chain links TRBV11-2 to TRBJ2-1, with 12 bases that match TRBD2. Germline V gene data show CDR1 as SGHAT and CDR2 as FQNNGV. J gave up 9 bases and V 0 bases, and 3 bases lay outside the gene matches. The CDR3 loop spans 15 amino acids. CDR3 sequence: CASSLDPGLAGEQFF. DNA of the CDR3: TGTGCCAGCAGCTTAGATCCGGGACTAGCGGGTGAGCAGTTCTTC.

The V gene is TRBV15, the J gene TRBJ2-3; 8 nucleotides agree with TRBD1. Trimming cost V 3 bases and J 0 bases; bases outside gene matches: 11. There are 18 residues in the CDR3. Germline lookup yields CDR1 LNHNV and CDR2 YYDKDF (reference sequence). The CDR3 is CATSSRQGSWGSTDTQYF. As DNA, the CDR3 is TGTGCCACCAGCAGTAGACAGGGGTCGTGGGGGAGCACAGATACGCAGTATTTT. The whole variable domain, remainder taken from reference TRBV15 and TRBJ2-3, is DAMVIQNPRYQVTQFGKPVTLSCSQTLNHNVMYWYQQKSSQAPKLLFHYYDKDFNNEADTPDNFQSRRPNTSFCFLDIRSPGLGDTAMYLCATSSRQGSWGSTDTQYFGPGTRLTVL.

The chain has TRBV27 and TRBJ2-5, with 8 positions matching TRBD2. The CDR3 runs 15 residues. Germline V lookup: CDR1 MNHEY, CDR2 SMNVEV (reference sequence). Unmatched junction bases numbered 9, after V lost 4 bases and J lost 5 bases. For the CDR3, the DNA is TGTGCCAGCAGTTCTACTAGCGGAGGGGGGGAGACCCAGTACTTC. Translation gives CASSSTSGGGETQYF.